One and the same sample provided the 4 T cell receptor beta chains below, sequenced in a study of cytomegalovirus exposure and HLA in healthy donors. 60 Vbeta and 13 Jbeta primers were used in PCR. Libraries were prepared by immunoSEQ multiplex PCR; TCRdb keeps only in-frame clonotypes and omits some of them. The sample holds more than 95,000 clones, more than 80% seen once. The sample consisted of PBMCs. Receptor source: a man under 40 in good health and CMV-seropositive.

The table lists this clone with a few counts. The chain couples TRBV2 to TRBJ1-6, with D hard to call. The germline V and J ends were trimmed by 11 bases and 5 bases, with 10 bases remaining between them. The CDR3 contains 12 residues. Germline V gives CDR1 SNHLY, CDR2 FYNNEI. Here the CDR3 reads CAGGRDNSPLHF. CDR3 nucleotides: TGTGCCGGAGGTAGGGATAATTCACCCCTCCACTTT.

The chain is built from TRBV19 and TRBJ1-4, with 9 bases matching TRBD1. Germline V gene sequence: CDR1 LNHDA, CDR2 SQIVND (reference sequence). The J segment lost 8 bases and the V segment lost 7 bases, leaving 8 bases of the junction unmatched. The CDR3 spans 14 residues. CDR3 coding DNA: TGTGCCAGTAAGGACAGGGGAGGAGAAGAAAAACTGTTTTTT. As protein: CASKDRGGEEKLFF. Variable domain in full (rest from reference TRBV19 and TRBJ1-4): DGGITQSPKYLFRKEGQNVTLSCEQNLNHDAMYWYRQDPGQGLRLIYYSQIVNDFQKGDIAEGYSVSREKKESFPLTVTSAQKNPTAFYLCASKDRGGEEKLFFGSGTQLSVL.

The CDR3 region has the DNA TGTGCCAGCAGCCCCCCGTTGGTAGCGGGGTGGGCTGAGCAGTTCTTC. This gives the protein CASSPPLVAGWAEQFF. The gene calls are TRBV16 and TRBJ2-1, with TRBD2 matching 8 bases. From germline, CDR1 is KGHSY and CDR2 FQNENV. Trimming cost V 4 bases and J 9 bases; bases outside gene matches: 14. CDR3 length: 16 amino acids.

The chain combines TRBV5-6 with TRBJ1-1; 7 nucleotides line up with TRBD1. The CDR3 consists of 16 residues. Trimming at V came to 4 bases and at J to 7 bases, leaving 16 bases not matched to a gene. Germline-derived CDR1 and CDR2 are SGHDT and YYEEEE. This CDR3 reads CASSLIRTGGLVEAFF. In nucleotides, the CDR3 is TGTGCCAGCAGCCTGATCAGGACAGGAGGTCTAGTTGAAGCTTTCTTT.